This T cell receptor beta chain was captured in a study of post-analysis software for immune sequencing data. Study information: Relapsing-remitting, secondary progressive and progressive-relapsing multiple sclerosis courses were included.

Between the trimmed V and J ends, which lost 0 bases and 3 bases, there was a span of 8 bases. CDR1 and CDR2 (germline): KGHSH, LQKENI. The CDR3 extends over 14 amino acids. Prepared TCR beta cDNA libraries contained unique molecular identifiers. The yield from approximately 1 to 10 million T cells was roughly 500,000 cDNA molecules in total. MiXCR was run by TCRdb on the PCR reads, yielding one entry per CDR3 protein. The table lists 750,000 to 900,000 distinct CDR3 sequences, roughly 50% of them singletons, with roughly 4.9% in the top ten. Whole-study findings and limits: Included in a set of roughly five TRBV segments more frequent in patients than controls were TRBV5-6, TRBV5-1 and TRBV20-1. Same-batch samples co-clustered strongly by F measure. Multiple sclerosis patients showed significantly lower normalized Chao1 diversity than controls did.

Comments on this clonotype: Its antigen remains unknown.

Sequenced input: blood. This sequence was found in a girl between 10 and 17 years old with multiple sclerosis. The chain is built from TRBV18 and TRBJ1-1; D call uncertain. This CDR3 reads CASSPPQVDTEAFF. CDR3 nucleotide sequence: TGTGCCAGCTCACCACCCCAGGTGGACACTGAAGCTTTCTTT.